These T cell receptor beta chains were read from a single sample in a study of blood T cell repertoires in COVID-19. Using immunoSEQ multiplex PCR, the repertoire was profiled, and TCRdb retains in-frame clones only, with some absent. The table includes about 390,000 clones, approximately 87% detected once. The sample consisted of peripheral blood. The receptors stem from a woman aged 55-69 years with COVID-19, enrolled during active disease. CDR3s include the opening cysteine and the closing phenylalanine or tryptophan. D genes are given only for firm matches. Part of the rows lack a size; the others show once, few, many or a class for expanded clones.

>-|-|TRBV29-1|TRBJ2-5
CSVEGRQETQYF
TGCAGCGTTGAAGGTCGGCAAGAGACCCAGTACTTC
>TRBD1|-|TRBV5-4|TRBJ2-1
CASSLNDRGGLF
TGTGCCAGCAGTTTAAACGACAGGGGAGGTCTCTTC
>TRBD1|-|TRBV11-2|TRBJ1-5
CASSLVRGQVSNQPQHF
TGTGCCAGCAGCTTAGTAAGGGGACAGGTTAGCAATCAGCCCCAGCATTTT
>-|-|TRBV15|TRBJ2-3
CATSRVITTSSTDTQYF
TGTGCCACCAGCAGGGTAATTACAACCTCTAGCACAGATACGCAGTATTTT
>TRBD2|once|TRBV24-1|TRBJ2-1
CATSDWASGFYNEQFF
TGTGCCACCAGTGATTGGGCTAGCGGTTTTTACAATGAGCAGTTCTTC
>TRBD1|-|TRBV4-1|TRBJ1-5
CASSQATFGQGGQPQHF
TGCGCCAGCAGCCAAGCTACCTTCGGACAGGGAGGACAGCCCCAGCATTTT
>-|-|TRBV4-2|TRBJ2-2
CASSQADRTYSNTGELFF
TGTGCCAGCAGCCAAGCCGACAGGACTTATTCGAACACCGGGGAGCTGTTTTTT
>TRBD2|-|TRBV5-6|TRBJ2-7
CASSLWRGSSSYEQYF
TGTGCCAGCAGCCTCTGGCGGGGGTCCAGCTCCTACGAGCAGTACTTC
>-|few|TRBV5-1|TRBJ1-6
CASSLAGRAANSPLHF
TGCGCCAGCAGCTTGGCCGGCAGGGCGGCTAATTCACCCCTCCACTTT
>TRBD2|-|TRBV6-5|TRBJ2-1
CASSYSGGGSEQFF
TGTGCCAGCAGTTACTCCGGGGGGGGAAGTGAGCAGTTCTTC
>-|-|TRBV30|TRBJ1-1
CAWRTGQTLNTEAFF
TGTGCCTGGAGAACCGGACAGACCTTGAACACTGAAGCTTTCTTT
>-|-|TRBV4-2|TRBJ2-1
CASSQLLGGASSYNEQFF
TGTGCCAGCAGCCAGCTTCTTGGCGGGGCGAGCTCCTACAATGAGCAGTTCTTC
>-|-|TRBV3-1/TRBV3-2|TRBJ2-7
CASSLGGSGSEQYF
TGTGCCAGCTCTCTCGGGGGATCGGGATCGGAGCAGTACTTC
>-|-|TRBV7-2|TRBJ1-5
CASSPVYGSNQPQHF
TGTGCCAGCAGCCCCGTCTATGGTAGCAATCAGCCCCAGCATTTT
>-|-|TRBV7-9|TRBJ1-1
CASSLQGNTEAFF
TGTGCCAGCAGCTTACAGGGCAACACTGAAGCTTTCTTT
>TRBD1|-|TRBV28|TRBJ1-3
CASSLGGQLGNTIYF
TGTGCCAGCAGTTTGGGGGGACAGCTTGGAAACACCATATATTTT
>TRBD1|-|TRBV23-1|TRBJ2-7
CASITFRDRASYEQYF
TGCGCCAGCATCACCTTCCGGGACAGGGCCTCATACGAGCAGTACTTC
>-|-|TRBV5-5|TRBJ1-1
CASSLEGEDTEAFF
TGTGCCAGCAGCTTGGAAGGTGAGGACACTGAAGCTTTCTTT
>-|-|TRBV19|TRBJ1-4
CASSTYVGTTTNEKLFF
TGTGCCAGTAGTACGTACGTCGGGACTACAACTAATGAAAAACTGTTTTTT
>-|once|TRBV18|TRBJ1-3
CASSPVSRQVSGNTIYF
TGTGCCAGCTCACCAGTTAGCAGACAGGTCTCTGGAAACACCATATATTTT
>-|-|TRBV28|TRBJ1-1
CASSVDRPQGTEAFF
TGTGCCAGCAGTGTAGACAGGCCGCAGGGCACTGAAGCTTTCTTT
>-|-|TRBV6-5|TRBJ1-2
CASSYSNSITNYGYTF
TGTGCCAGCAGTTACTCGAACAGTATAACTAACTATGGCTACACCTTC
>TRBD1|-|TRBV6-1|TRBJ2-7
CASHFRDSSYEQYF
TGTGCCAGCCACTTCCGGGACAGTTCCTACGAGCAGTACTTC
>TRBD2|-|TRBV19|TRBJ2-3
CASSIDHSGTYTDTQYF
TGTGCCAGTAGTATAGATCATAGCGGGACTTACACAGATACGCAGTATTTT
>-|-|TRBV2|TRBJ2-3
CASTAGTSTDTQYF
TGTGCCAGCACTGCAGGGACTAGCACAGATACGCAGTATTTT
>TRBD1|-|TRBV5-4|TRBJ1-6
CASSPGTGGFSPLHF
TGTGCCAGCAGCCCCGGGACAGGCGGTTTTTCACCCCTCCACTTT
>-|-|TRBV19|TRBJ1-1
CASSIASGTEAFF
TGTGCCAGTAGTATTGCAAGCGGCACTGAAGCTTTCTTT
>-|-|TRBV25-1|TRBJ1-1
CASSELERPDTEAFF
TGTGCCAGCAGTGAATTGGAGAGGCCTGACACTGAAGCTTTCTTT
>-|-|TRBV9|TRBJ2-1
CASSVAEDEQFF
TGTGCCAGCAGCGTAGCGGAGGATGAGCAGTTCTTC
>-|-|TRBV11-2|TRBJ2-5
CASSLRRVETQYF
TGTGCCAGCAGCCTACGGAGAGTGGAGACCCAGTACTTC
>TRBD2|-|TRBV9|TRBJ2-1
CASSSKRGGLSYNEQFF
TGTGCCAGCAGCTCTAAGCGGGGGGGACTCTCCTACAATGAGCAGTTCTTC
>-|-|TRBV5-5|TRBJ2-4
CASTHGWGPNIQYF
TGTGCCAGCACCCATGGTTGGGGGCCAAACATTCAGTACTTC
>-|-|TRBV19|TRBJ1-2
CASSPGLSRGGYTF
TGTGCCAGTAGTCCTGGACTCTCACGGGGTGGCTACACCTTC
>TRBD2|once|TRBV7-9|TRBJ2-5
CASSDDRLSGGTQETQYF
TGTGCCAGCAGCGACGACCGCCTTAGCGGGGGGACTCAAGAGACCCAGTACTTC
>-|-|TRBV5-6|TRBJ1-5
CASSFFTGISNQPQHF
TGTGCCAGCAGCTTTTTCACAGGGATTAGCAATCAGCCCCAGCATTTT
>-|once|TRBV7-9|TRBJ2-3
CASTPEVAHSDTQYF
TGTGCCAGCACCCCTGAGGTAGCTCATTCAGATACGCAGTATTTT
>-|once|TRBV6-5|TRBJ1-1
CASSSQGHGTEAFF
TGTGCCAGCAGTTCCCAGGGGCATGGCACTGAAGCTTTCTTT
>-|once|TRBV6-5|TRBJ2-7
CASSLPQGNYEQYF
TGTGCCAGCAGCCTCCCCCAGGGAAACTACGAGCAGTACTTC
>-|few|TRBV10-3|TRBJ1-5
CAISESSQPQHF
TGTGCCATCAGTGAGTCGAGTCAGCCCCAGCATTTT
>-|-|TRBV28|TRBJ1-2
CASSLNDRNYGYTF
TGTGCCAGCAGTTTAAACGACAGGAACTATGGCTACACCTTC
>-|-|TRBV9|TRBJ2-7
CASARLGTSYEQYF
TGTGCCAGCGCACGTCTGGGGACTTCCTACGAGCAGTACTTC
>TRBD2|-|TRBV19|TRBJ2-2
CASNRPVLAAGEGTGELFF
TGTGCCAGTAATCGCCCCGTGCTAGCCGCCGGGGAGGGCACCGGGGAGCTGTTTTTT